This T cell receptor beta chain was observed in a study of beta chain features in type 1 diabetes. With respect to this clone: Different DNA sequences within this sample yield the same CDR3.

The entirety of the isolated RNA underwent reverse transcription, so expressed TCRB transcripts were sequenced. This table comes from immunoSEQ multiplex PCR, and its TCRdb copy is limited to in-frame clones, with some not included. Of roughly 400,000 clones in the sample, more than 11% were seen once. The sequenced sample consisted of naive CD4+ T cells from blood. The clonotype was recovered from a man aged 25 to 40 in good health.

The CDR3 DNA is TGCGCCAGCAGTTTACCCCAGGGGAGCTACAATGAGCAGTTCTTC. Translation gives CASSLPQGSYNEQFF. This chain joins TRBV5-1 and TRBJ2-1; D might be TRBD1 (6 bases). This CDR3 contains 15 residues. The germline V gene encodes CDR1 SGHRS and CDR2 YFSETQ. V lost 5 bases, J lost 3 bases, and 15 bases lay in between. Based on the CDR3 plus reference TRBV5-1 and TRBJ2-1, the full variable domain is KAGVTQTPRYLIKTRGQQVTLSCSPISGHRSVSWYQQTPGQGLQFLFEYFSETQRNKGNFPGRFSGRQFSNSRSEMNVSTLELGDSALYLCASSLPQGSYNEQFFGPGTRLTVL.